This T cell receptor beta chain was captured by sequencing in a study of cytomegalovirus exposure and HLA in healthy donors (dated by TCRdb to about 2017). As for the study more broadly: An earlier analysis of several hundred of the donors reported more than 250 Gb of sequence data and 100 million to 130 million unique TCR beta sequences from about 179 million T cells. About 310 gigabases of sequencing data and 78 million or so unique TCR sequences were included in an early release covering roughly 600 HLA-typed donors. Of the roughly 410 genotyped donors, 65% to 90% were placed in the genetic ancestry cluster associated with self-reported Caucasian donors. The study aimed to test whether signatures of past pathogen exposure could be identified by cataloging public T cell receptors. Using immunosequencing, the study profiled T cell repertoires from 500 to 800 subjects and related those repertoires to cytomegalovirus serostatus. In addition to the first cohort of 650 to 800 subjects, a separate validation cohort of approximately 120 different subjects was used. The study combined high-throughput TCR immunosequencing, statistical association of individual TCRs with disease status, and machine learning to predict cytomegalovirus infection status. In a later analysis, previously published TCR beta repertoires from 666 donors were re-analyzed and high-resolution HLA genotyping was added so that TCR occurrence patterns could be studied. The later analysis used no new phenotypic data to find candidate immune exposures, relying instead on TCR beta sequences and their occurrence across donors. An earlier analysis of more than 450 of the donors used high-throughput TCR beta sequencing to judge whether each TCR beta V gene segment behaved as functional or pseudogenic. Alongside the repertoire data, information on donor age, sex, ethnicity and CMV serostatus was compiled. Genome-wide SNP genotypes for about 65% of the roughly 670 donors were used in a later genetic analysis, which treated that subset as a discovery cohort. Every repertoire in the discovery cohort had been generated on one and the same sequencing platform. Both class I and class II loci were covered by HLA typing, at four-digit resolution. The number of typed donors differed by locus: roughly 620-630 for A, B, C, DRB1 and DQB1; approximately 520 for DQA1; around 580 for DPA1; and roughly 470 for DPB1. Because of strong linkage in the cohort, roughly five DR-DQ haplotypes were treated as single units for association and clustering. Among 350 to 400 genotyped donors of the cohort, an average of around 240,000 unique TCR beta nucleotide sequences were sequenced per donor, about a sixth of them non-productive.

The investigation overall reported the following: Correlated functional status among segregating V segments might be attributable to linkage disequilibrium, but an unknown experimental factor could not be ruled out. The authors suggested that the approach could potentially be extended to other disease states and immunological phenotypes. In the study, approximately 150 TCR beta chains were listed as associated with cytomegalovirus. A further reported finding was that TCR beta sequences accurately predicted the HLA-A and HLA-B alleles for most subjects in the first cohort. The presence/absence analyses assumed that sequencing depth was roughly uniform across donors, and that assumption may not be true. Because some donors lacked HLA typing at each locus, the association tests relied only on the typed subset. An earlier analysis of 450 to 750 of the donors showed that most TCR beta V segments appeared in productive rearrangements either about 87% or about 30% of the time, which broadly matched IMGT annotations. Across donors, most TCR sequences were observed very rarely, whereas some public TCRs were present in many individuals. Because the 87-base-pair reads could not distinguish some IMGT-functional V segments, including TRBV6-2 and TRBV6-3, those segments were excluded. In vitro tests confirmed that a few of the cytomegalovirus-associated TCR beta chains recognize cytomegalovirus antigens. In a later analysis, 16,951 TCR beta sequences were associated with specific HLA alleles at a false discovery rate of 0.05. Assigning TCR associations to individual alleles was difficult when HLA alleles, especially DR and DQ, strongly co-occurred. The classifier was reported to diagnose cytomegalovirus status with high specificity and sensitivity in both the original cohort and the validation cohort. About 17 rarely observed V segments, including chromosome 9 orphons, were excluded from the earlier analysis of a few hundred of the donors because counts were too low. A later analysis found that most CMV-associated TCR beta chains appeared HLA-restricted, with HLA associations seemingly driven largely by CMV exposure. A later analysis found that HLA-associated TCR beta chains were more clonally expanded and had lower generation probabilities than equally common non-associated chains. In a later genetic analysis, fewer N-insertions in productive TCRs were reported among donors in an Asian-associated ancestry cluster than the roughly 700-donor mean. In a later analysis, TCR association rates were found to vary across HLA loci, with the most associated TCRs seen for DRB1 alleles and the fewest for HLA-C alleles. A group of highly shared sequence variants was considered likely to be a technical artifact of the sequencing pipeline. The cohort was sequenced for TCR beta chains only, and without alpha or paired-chain data the features that could be detected were limited. A later analysis reported that several top co-occurrence clusters appeared linked to parvovirus B19, influenza, CMV and Epstein-Barr virus. An association between a missense DCLRE1C variant and V-gene and J-gene trimming of TCR beta chains was found in a later genetic analysis and replicated in an independent cohort. CMV serostatus was the only immune exposure information available for the cohort.

Details on this clone: Its specific antigen is unknown. It has no much larger one-base neighbor in the sample; base qualities were not kept.

In total, approximately 700 healthy bone marrow donors made up the cohort. Cohort members were all nominally healthy when sampled, although unrecorded immune exposures were likely present. The donor was CMV seronegative and was included in the group of about 400 seronegative cohort members. Each donor provided a peripheral blood sample, and peripheral blood mononuclear cells were used for TCR beta sequencing. The Qiagen DNeasy Blood Extraction Kit was used to extract genomic DNA from the blood cell samples. Preparation of the library involved the immunoSEQ multiplex PCR assay. A mixture of 60 forward primers for TCR Vbeta segments and 13 reverse primers for TCR Jbeta segments was used in the multiplex PCR. Amplification of the CDR3 region of rearranged TCR beta genes was performed with a multiplex PCR assay on genomic DNA. The amplified TCR beta libraries were sequenced on the Illumina HiSeq System as 87-base-pair reads. Processing in the source paper ran as follows. In a later analysis, 77 million or so unique TCR beta chains were counted across the roughly 670 repertoires, and some 10 million of these chains were shared by at least two donors. Raw reads were error-corrected and collapsed into unique sequences by a nearest-neighbor algorithm in which closely related sequences were merged to remove PCR and sequencing errors. CDR3 sequences were aligned to IMGT reference sequences to assign V, D and J gene segments. For a sequence to be retained, at least a six-nucleotide match to both a V gene segment and a J gene segment was required. A rearrangement counted as productive if the CDR3 had no stop codons and remained in frame with V and J, and every other rearrangement counted as non-productive. CDR3 was defined according to IMGT convention as the region running from the second conserved V-encoded cysteine to the conserved J-encoded phenylalanine. Sequences without an unambiguous match to a single V gene segment were excluded from the earlier analysis of 450 to 650 of the donors. In an earlier analysis of about 590 of the donors, a V segment was called functional when productive rearrangements were above 56.7%, and segregating when the standard deviation between donors exceeded 5%. A statistical classification framework was built to diagnose cytomegalovirus status from the catalog of TCR beta chain sequences. A later analysis assigned V and J genes by comparing TCR nucleotide sequences with IMGT/GENE-DB human TR gene sequences. A later analysis assigned CDR3 sequences and most-parsimonious VDJ recombination scenarios with the TCRdist pipeline. In a later analysis, each TCR beta chain was defined by its CDR3 amino acid sequence together with its V-gene family, and reads lacking a unique V-gene family were excluded. As a way to deal with suspected cross-contamination and a sequencing artifact, a later analysis dropped approximately 590 nucleotide sequences that were highly shared and had low generation probability. In a later analysis, a clonal expansion index for each public chain was calculated from normalized within-repertoire ranks of inferred template counts. In a later analysis, generation probabilities were computed with a VDJ recombination model fitted to out-of-frame rearrangements, and the resulting probabilities were checked against IGoR. In a later analysis, TCR-TCR, TCR-HLA and TCR-CMV co-occurrence was scored with hypergeometric tests, and a repertoire-size bias correction was applied to TCR pairs. A later analysis estimated false discovery rates by permuting HLA or CMV assignments 20 times. In a later analysis, co-occurring TCRs were grouped with DBSCAN, and TCRdist sequence similarity was added when clustering was performed within HLA-allele-positive subsets. For co-occurrence clustering, repertoires with fewer than 30,000 or more than 120,000 public chains were excluded, along with roughly five repertoires with anomalous nucleotide sharing. TCRdb obtained this table from immuneACCESS and retained in-frame rearrangements with V and J assigned. These tables miss some clones; where compared with another copy, unresolved V genes account for less than half of the shortfall, and the remainder is unexplained. V and J calls and clone size are given by that table; D and trimming were obtained from the DNA. The sample has about 150,000 clones on record, around 77% of them singletons. Of the sample, roughly 1.6% is held by the ten largest clones.

V is cut back by 6 bases and J by 7 bases, with 4 bases in the junction unmatched. The CDR3 holds 13 amino acids from the cysteine to the phenylalanine. The retained sequence is limited to the CDR3, 39 bases, with the frame set at the first base. For CDR1 and CDR2, the germline V gene lists KGHSH and LQKENI. Material for sequencing was PBMCs. This receptor was taken from a man between 40 and 49 years old in good health and CMV-seronegative. The V and J genes are TRBV18 and TRBJ1-4; 8 junctional bases match TRBD1. CDR3 loop: CASSSGQGEKLFF. In nucleotide form, the sequence is TGTGCCAGCTCTTCCGGACAGGGTGAAAAACTGTTTTTT.